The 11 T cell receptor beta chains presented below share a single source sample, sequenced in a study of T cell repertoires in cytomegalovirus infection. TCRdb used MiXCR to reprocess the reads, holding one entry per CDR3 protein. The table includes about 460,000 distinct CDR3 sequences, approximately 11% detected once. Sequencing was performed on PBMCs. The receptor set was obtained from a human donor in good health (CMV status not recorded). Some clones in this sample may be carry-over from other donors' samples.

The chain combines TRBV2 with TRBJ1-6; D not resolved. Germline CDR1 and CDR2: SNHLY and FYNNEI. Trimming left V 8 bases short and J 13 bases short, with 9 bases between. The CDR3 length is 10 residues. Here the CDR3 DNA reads TGTGCCAGCCGCTATGGGCCCCTCCACTTT. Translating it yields CASRYGPLHF.

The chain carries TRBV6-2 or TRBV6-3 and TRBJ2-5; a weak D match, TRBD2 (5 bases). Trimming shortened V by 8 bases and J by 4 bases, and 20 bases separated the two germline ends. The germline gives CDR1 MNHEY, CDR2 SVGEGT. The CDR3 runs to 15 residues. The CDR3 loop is CASSPSRRSRETQYF. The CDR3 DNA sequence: TGTGCCAGCTCCCCATCGAGGAGGAGTCGAGAGACCCAGTACTTC.

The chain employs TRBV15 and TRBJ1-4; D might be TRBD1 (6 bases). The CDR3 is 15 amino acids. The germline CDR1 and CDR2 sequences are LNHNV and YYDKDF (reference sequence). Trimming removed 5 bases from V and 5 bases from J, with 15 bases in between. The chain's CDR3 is CATSPPMRGNEKLFF. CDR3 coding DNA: TGTGCCACCAGCCCACCTATGAGGGGGAATGAAAAACTGTTTTTT.

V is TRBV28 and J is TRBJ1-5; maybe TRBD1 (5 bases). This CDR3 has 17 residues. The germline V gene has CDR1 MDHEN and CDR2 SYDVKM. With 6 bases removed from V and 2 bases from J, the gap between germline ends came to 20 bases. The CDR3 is CASSPPRRDLGNQPQHF. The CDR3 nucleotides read TGTGCCAGCAGCCCCCCGAGGAGGGACTTGGGCAATCAGCCCCAGCATTTT.

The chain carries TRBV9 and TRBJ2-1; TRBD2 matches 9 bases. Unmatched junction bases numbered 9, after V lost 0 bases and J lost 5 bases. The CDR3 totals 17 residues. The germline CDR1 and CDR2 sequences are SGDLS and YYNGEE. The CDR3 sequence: CASSVAPFSGGDNEQFF. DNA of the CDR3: TGTGCCAGCAGCGTAGCCCCTTTTAGCGGGGGTGACAATGAGCAGTTCTTC.

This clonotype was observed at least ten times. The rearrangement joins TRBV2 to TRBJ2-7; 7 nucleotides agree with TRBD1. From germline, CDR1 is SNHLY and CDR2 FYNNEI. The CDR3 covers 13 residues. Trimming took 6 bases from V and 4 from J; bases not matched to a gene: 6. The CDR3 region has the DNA TGTGCCAGCAGCGAGGGACAGAGGTACGAGCAGTACTTC. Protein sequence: CASSEGQRYEQYF.

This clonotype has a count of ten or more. CDR3 nucleotides: TGTGCCAGCAGCTTAGACTCTAGCAATCAGCCCCAGCATTTT. It codes for CASSLDSSNQPQHF. This chain uses TRBV7-8 with TRBJ1-5; D uncertain. Trimming took 1 base from V and 0 from J, leaving 4 bases between them. The CDR3 sequence is 14 residues long. Germline values: CDR1 SGHVS, CDR2 FQNEAQ. Drawing the rest from reference TRBV7-8 and TRBJ1-5, the complete variable domain is GAGVSQSPRYKVAKRGQDVALRCDPISGHVSLFWYQQALGQGPEFLTYFQNEAQLDKSGLPSDRFFAERPEGSVSTLKIQRTQQEDSAVYLCASSLDSSNQPQHFGDGTRLSIL.

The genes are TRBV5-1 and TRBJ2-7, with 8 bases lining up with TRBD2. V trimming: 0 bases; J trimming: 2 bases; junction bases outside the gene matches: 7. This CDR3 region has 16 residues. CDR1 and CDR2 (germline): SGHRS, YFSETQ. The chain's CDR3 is CASSLVIGRATYEQYF. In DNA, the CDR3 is TGCGCCAGCAGCTTGGTGATCGGGAGGGCCACCTACGAGCAGTACTTC.

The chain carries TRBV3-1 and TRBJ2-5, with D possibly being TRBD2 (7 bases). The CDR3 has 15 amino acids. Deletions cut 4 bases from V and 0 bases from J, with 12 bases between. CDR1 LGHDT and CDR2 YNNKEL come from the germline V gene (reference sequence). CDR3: CASSPGGQYQETQYF. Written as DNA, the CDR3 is TGTGCCAGCAGCCCCGGGGGGCAGTACCAAGAGACCCAGTACTTC.

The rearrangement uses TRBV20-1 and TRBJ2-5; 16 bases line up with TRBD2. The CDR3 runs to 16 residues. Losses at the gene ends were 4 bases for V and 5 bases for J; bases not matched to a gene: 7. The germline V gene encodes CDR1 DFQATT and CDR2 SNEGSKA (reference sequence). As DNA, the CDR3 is TGCAGTGCTAAGGGACTAGCGGGAGGGTATGGGGAGACCCAGTACTTC. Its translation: CSAKGLAGGYGETQYF.

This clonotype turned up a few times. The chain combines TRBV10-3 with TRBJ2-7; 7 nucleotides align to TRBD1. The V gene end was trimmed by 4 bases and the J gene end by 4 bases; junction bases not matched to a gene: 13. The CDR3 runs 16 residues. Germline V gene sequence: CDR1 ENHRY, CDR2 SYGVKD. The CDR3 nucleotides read TGTGCCATCAGTGGAGGGGGACAGCGGTTCGTTTACGAGCAGTACTTC. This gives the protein CAISGGGQRFVYEQYF.